This T cell receptor (beta chain) appears in the sequencing data of a study of cytomegalovirus exposure and HLA in healthy donors. Study summary: HLA-typed donors were the source of some 85 million unique TCRs, which an early data release held.

CDR1 is LGHNA, CDR2 YNFKEQ, per germline. The CDR3 has 15 residues. The PCR made use of 60 Vbeta and 13 Jbeta primers. The table came from immunoSEQ multiplex PCR; TCRdb's copy has only in-frame clones and leaves some out. Among approximately 120,000 clones listed, 60% to 85% were seen once. On this clone itself: Its target is unknown.

Findings of the study overall: An analysis done earlier found most TCR beta V segments productive about 90% or about 30% of the time. What a later analysis showed was that several of the most significant clusters appeared linked to common viral pathogens.

Sequencing was carried out using PBMCs. This clonotype originated in a man in his fifties in good health and CMV-seronegative. The chain links TRBV4-2 to TRBJ2-5, with 11 bases matching TRBD1. The DNA matches TRBJ2-7 better at its end, which makes the J call doubtful. The CDR3 reads CASSRGQGASYEQYF. The CDR3 bases are TGTGCCAGCAGCCGTGGACAGGGGGCTTCCTACGAGCAGTACTTC.